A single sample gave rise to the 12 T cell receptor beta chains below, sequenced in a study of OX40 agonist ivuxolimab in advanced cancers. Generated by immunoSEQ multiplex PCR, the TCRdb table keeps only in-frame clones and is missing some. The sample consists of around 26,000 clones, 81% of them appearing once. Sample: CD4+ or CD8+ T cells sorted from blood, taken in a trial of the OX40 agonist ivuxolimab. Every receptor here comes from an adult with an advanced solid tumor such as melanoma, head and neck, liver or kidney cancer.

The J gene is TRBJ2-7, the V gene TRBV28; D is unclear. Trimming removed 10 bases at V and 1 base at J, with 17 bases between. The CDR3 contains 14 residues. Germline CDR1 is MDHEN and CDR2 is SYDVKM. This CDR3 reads CATKETGSSYEQYF. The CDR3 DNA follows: TGTGCCACCAAAGAGACCGGTTCTTCCTACGAGCAGTACTTC.

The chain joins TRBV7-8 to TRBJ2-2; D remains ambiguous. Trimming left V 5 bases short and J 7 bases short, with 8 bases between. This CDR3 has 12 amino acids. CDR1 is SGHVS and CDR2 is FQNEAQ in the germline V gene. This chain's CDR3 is CASSVTGGELFF. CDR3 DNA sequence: TGTGCCAGCAGCGTGACGGGCGGGGAGCTGTTTTTT.

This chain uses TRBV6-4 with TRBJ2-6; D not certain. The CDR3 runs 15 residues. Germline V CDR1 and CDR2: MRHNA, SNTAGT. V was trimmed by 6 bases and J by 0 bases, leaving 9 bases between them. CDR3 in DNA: TGTGCCAGCAGCCTCTCCCACTCTGGGGCCAACGTCCTGACTTTC. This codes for CASSLSHSGANVLTF.

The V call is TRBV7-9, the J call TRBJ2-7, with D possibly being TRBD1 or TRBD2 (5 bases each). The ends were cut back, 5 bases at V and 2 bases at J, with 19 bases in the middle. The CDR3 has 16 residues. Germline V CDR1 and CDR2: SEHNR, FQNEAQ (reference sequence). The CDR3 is CASSRTRGSGPYEQYF. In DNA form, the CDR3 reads TGTGCCAGCAGCCGGACACGGGGCTCGGGGCCCTACGAGCAGTACTTC.

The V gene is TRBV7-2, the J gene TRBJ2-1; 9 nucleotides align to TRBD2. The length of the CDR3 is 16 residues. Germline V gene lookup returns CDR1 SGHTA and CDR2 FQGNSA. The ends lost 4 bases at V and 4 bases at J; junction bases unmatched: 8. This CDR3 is CASSSSGLASYNEQFF. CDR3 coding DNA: TGTGCCAGCAGCTCGTCGGGACTAGCCTCGTACAATGAGCAGTTCTTC.

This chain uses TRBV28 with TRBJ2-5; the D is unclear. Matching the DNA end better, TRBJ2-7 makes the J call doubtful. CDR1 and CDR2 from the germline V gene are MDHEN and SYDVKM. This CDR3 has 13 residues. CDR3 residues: CASSLKYMGEQYF. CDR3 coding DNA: TGTGCCAGCAGCCTAAAGTACATGGGCGAGCAGTACTTC.

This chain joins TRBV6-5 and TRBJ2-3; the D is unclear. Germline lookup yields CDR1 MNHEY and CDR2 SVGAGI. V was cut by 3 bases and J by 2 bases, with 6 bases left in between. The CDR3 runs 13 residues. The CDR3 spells CASSYDATDTQYF. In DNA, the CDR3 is TGTGCCAGCAGTTATGACGCCACAGATACGCAGTATTTT.

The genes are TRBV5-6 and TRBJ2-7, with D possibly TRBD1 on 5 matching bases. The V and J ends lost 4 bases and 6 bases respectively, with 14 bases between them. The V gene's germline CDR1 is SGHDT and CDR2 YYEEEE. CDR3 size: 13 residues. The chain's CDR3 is CASSPTGLSEQYF. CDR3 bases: TGTGCCAGCAGCCCAACAGGTCTCTCCGAGCAGTACTTC.

The CDR3 spells CASRRLATTANFEKLFF. DNA for the CDR3: TGTGCCAGCAGACGCCTAGCCACGACGGCCAACTTTGAAAAACTGTTTTTT. The chain couples TRBV2 to TRBJ1-4; D ambiguous. Trimming left V 6 bases short and J 7 bases short, with 24 bases between. The germline V gene encodes CDR1 SNHLY and CDR2 FYNNEI. The CDR3 spans 17 residues. Complete variable domain (other parts from reference TRBV2 and TRBJ1-4): EPEVTQTPSHQVTQMGQEVILRCVPISNHLYFYWYRQILGQKVEFLVSFYNNEISEKSEIFDDQFSVERPDGSNFTLKIRSTKLEDSAMYFCASRRLATTANFEKLFFGSGTQLSVL.

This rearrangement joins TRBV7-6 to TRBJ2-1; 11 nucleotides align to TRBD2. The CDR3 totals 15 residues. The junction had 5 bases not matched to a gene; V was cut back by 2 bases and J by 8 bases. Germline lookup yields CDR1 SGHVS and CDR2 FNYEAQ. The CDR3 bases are TGTGCCAGCAGCTTATGGCTAGCGGGAGGCGATGAGCAGTTCTTC. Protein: CASSLWLAGGDEQFF.

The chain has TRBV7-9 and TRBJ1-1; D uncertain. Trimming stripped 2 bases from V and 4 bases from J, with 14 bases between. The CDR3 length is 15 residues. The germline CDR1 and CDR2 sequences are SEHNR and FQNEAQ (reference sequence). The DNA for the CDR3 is TGTGCCAGCAGCTTATTTTCGGATGGGTCCACTGAAGCTTTCTTT. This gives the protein CASSLFSDGSTEAFF. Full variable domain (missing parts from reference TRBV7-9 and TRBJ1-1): DTGVSQNPRHKITKRGQNVTFRCDPISEHNRLYWYRQTLGQGPEFLTYFQNEAQLEKSRLLSDRFSAERPKGSFSTLEIQRTEQGDSAMYLCASSLFSDGSTEAFFGQGTRLTVV.

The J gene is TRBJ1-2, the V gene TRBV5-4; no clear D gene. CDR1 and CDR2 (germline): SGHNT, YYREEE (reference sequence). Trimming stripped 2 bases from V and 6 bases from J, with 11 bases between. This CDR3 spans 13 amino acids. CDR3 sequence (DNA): TGTGCCAGCAGCTTAACGGTCGGAGATGGCTACACCTTC. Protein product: CASSLTVGDGYTF.